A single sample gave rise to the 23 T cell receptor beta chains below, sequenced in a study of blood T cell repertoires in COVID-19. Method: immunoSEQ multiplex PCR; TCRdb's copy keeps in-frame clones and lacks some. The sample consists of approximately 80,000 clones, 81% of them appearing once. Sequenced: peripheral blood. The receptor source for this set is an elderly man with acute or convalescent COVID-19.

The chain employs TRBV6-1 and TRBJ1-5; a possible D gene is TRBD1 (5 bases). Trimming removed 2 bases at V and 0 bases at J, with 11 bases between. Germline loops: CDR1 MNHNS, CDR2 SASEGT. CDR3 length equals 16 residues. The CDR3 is CASSESGQYSNQPQHF. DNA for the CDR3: TGTGCCAGCAGTGAATCAGGACAATATAGCAATCAGCCCCAGCATTTT.

The CDR3 coding sequence is TGTGCCTGGTCCGGGGGGGGGACCCAGTACTTC. Translated: CAWSGGGTQYF. V is TRBV30 and J is TRBJ2-5; the match to TRBD2 covers 8 bases. The CDR3 loop spans 11 amino acids. V shed 5 bases, J shed 7 bases, and the junction held 3 bases outside the gene matches. Germline loops: CDR1 GTSNPN, CDR2 SVGIG (reference sequence).

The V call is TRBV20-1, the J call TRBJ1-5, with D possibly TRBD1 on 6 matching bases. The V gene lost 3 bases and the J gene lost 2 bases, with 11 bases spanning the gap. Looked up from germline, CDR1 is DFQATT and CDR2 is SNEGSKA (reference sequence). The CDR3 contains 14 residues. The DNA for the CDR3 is TGCAGTGCTAGTCCAGGGGCCGGCAATCAGCCCCAGCATTTT. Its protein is CSASPGAGNQPQHF.

CDR3 protein: CASSLRDTEAFF. The CDR3 DNA reads as TGTGCCAGCAGCTTAAGAGACACTGAAGCTTTCTTT. The chain recombines TRBV7-9 with TRBJ1-1; no clear D gene. CDR3 length equals 12 residues. The germline V and J ends were trimmed by 2 bases and 3 bases, with 4 bases remaining between them. Germline values: CDR1 SEHNR, CDR2 FQNEAQ (reference sequence).

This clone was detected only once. This CDR3 reads CSASAGTVTYEQYF. CDR3 bases: TGCAGTGCTAGTGCCGGGACAGTTACATACGAGCAGTACTTC. The rearrangement links TRBV20-1 to TRBJ2-7; 7 bases agree with TRBD1. J lost 4 bases, V lost 3 bases, and 9 bases had no gene match. Germline loops: CDR1 DFQATT, CDR2 SNEGSKA (reference sequence). The CDR3 runs 14 residues.

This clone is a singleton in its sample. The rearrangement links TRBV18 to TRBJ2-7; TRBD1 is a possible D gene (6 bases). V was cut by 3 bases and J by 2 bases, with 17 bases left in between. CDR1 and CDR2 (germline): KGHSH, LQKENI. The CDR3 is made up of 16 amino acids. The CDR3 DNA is TGTGCCAGCTCACCCTCGGGGACATTCCGAACCTACGAGCAGTACTTC. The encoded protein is CASSPSGTFRTYEQYF.

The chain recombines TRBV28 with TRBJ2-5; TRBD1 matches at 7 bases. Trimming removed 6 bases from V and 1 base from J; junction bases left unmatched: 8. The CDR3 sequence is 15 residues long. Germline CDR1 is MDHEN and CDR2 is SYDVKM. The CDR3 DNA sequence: TGTGCCAGCAGACCTGACCGGGACAGCCAAGAGACCCAGTACTTC. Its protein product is CASRPDRDSQETQYF.

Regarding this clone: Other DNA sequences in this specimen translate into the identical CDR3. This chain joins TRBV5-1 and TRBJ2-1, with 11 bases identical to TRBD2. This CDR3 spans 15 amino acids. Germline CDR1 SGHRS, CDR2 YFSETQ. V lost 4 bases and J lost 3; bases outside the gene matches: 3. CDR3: CASSPTSGSYNEQFF. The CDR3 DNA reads TGCGCCAGCAGCCCCACTAGCGGGAGCTACAATGAGCAGTTCTTC. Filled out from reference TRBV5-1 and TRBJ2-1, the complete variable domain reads KAGVTQTPRYLIKTRGQQVTLSCSPISGHRSVSWYQQTPGQGLQFLFEYFSETQRNKGNFPGRFSGRQFSNSRSEMNVSTLELGDSALYLCASSPTSGSYNEQFFGPGTRLTVL.

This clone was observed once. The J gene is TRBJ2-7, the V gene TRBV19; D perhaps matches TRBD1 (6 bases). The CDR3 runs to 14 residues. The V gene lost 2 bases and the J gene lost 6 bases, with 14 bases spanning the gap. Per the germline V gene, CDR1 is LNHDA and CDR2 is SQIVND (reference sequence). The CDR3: CASSINPGETEQYF. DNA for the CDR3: TGTGCCAGTAGTATAAACCCAGGGGAAACCGAGCAGTACTTC. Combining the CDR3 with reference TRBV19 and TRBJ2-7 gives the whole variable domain DGGITQSPKYLFRKEGQNVTLSCEQNLNHDAMYWYRQDPGQGLRLIYYSQIVNDFQKGDIAEGYSVSREKKESFPLTVTSAQKNPTAFYLCASSINPGETEQYFGPGTRLTVT.

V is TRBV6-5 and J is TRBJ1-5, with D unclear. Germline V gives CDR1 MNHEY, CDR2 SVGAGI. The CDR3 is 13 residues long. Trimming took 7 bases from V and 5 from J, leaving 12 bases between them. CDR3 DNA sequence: TGTGCCAGCACACAGTTCAATCATCAGCCCCAGCATTTT. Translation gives CASTQFNHQPQHF.

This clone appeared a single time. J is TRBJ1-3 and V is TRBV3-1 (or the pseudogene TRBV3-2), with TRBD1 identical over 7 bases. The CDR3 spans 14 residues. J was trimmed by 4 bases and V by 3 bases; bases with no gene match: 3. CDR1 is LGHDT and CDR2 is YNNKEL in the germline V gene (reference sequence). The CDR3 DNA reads TGTGCCAGCAGCCAGGGGGACAGAGGAAACACCATATATTTT. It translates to CASSQGDRGNTIYF.

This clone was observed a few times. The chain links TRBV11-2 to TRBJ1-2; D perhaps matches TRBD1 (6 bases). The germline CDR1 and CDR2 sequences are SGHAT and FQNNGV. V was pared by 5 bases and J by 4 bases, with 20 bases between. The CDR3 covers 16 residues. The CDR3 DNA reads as TGTGCCAGCAGCCCCATTAGGGGGTACAGGCTCTATGGCTACACCTTC. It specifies CASSPIRGYRLYGYTF.

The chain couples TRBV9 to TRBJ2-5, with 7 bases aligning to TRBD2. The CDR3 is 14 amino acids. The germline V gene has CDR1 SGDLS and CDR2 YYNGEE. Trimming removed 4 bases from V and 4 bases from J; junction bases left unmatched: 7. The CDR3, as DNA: TGTGCCAGCAGCCCTCCGGGGGGAGCAGAGACCCAGTACTTC. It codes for CASSPPGGAETQYF.

The CDR3 reads CASSRAGENYEQYF. CDR3 nucleotide sequence: TGTGCCAGCTCCCGAGCGGGCGAAAACTACGAGCAGTACTTC. The chain couples TRBV18 to TRBJ2-7; the D gene is possibly TRBD2 (6 bases). The CDR3 sequence is 14 residues long. The V gene's germline CDR1 is KGHSH and CDR2 LQKENI. Trimming removed 6 bases at V and 3 bases at J, with 15 bases between.

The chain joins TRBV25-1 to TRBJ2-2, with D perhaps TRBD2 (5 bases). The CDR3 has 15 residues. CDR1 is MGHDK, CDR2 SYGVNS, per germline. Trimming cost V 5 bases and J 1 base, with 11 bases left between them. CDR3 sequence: CASSPFGVNTGELFF. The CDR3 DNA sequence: TGTGCCAGCAGTCCCTTCGGGGTGAACACCGGGGAGCTGTTTTTT.

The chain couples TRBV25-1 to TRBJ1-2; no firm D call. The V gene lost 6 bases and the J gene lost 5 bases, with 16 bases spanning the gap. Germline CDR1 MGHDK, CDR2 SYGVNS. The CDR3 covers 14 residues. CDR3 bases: TGTGCCAGCAGAGCCACCGGGAGAGGTTATGGCTACACCTTC. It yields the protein CASRATGRGYGYTF.

The CDR3 DNA is TGTGCCAGCAGCCAGACTAGCGGGAGCCGCAATGAGCAGTTCTTC. Translated: CASSQTSGSRNEQFF. The chain recombines TRBV7-2 with TRBJ2-1; the match to TRBD2 covers 12 bases. The CDR3 runs 15 residues. The V segment lost 5 bases and the J segment 6 bases; nucleotides outside the gene matches: 5. Looked up from germline, CDR1 is SGHTA and CDR2 is FQGNSA.

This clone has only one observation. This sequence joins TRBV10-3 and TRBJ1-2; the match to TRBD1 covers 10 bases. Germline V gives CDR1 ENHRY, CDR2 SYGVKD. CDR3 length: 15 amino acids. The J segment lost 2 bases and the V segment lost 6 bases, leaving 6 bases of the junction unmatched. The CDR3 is CAIRGADRGNYGYTF. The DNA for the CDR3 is TGTGCCATCAGGGGGGCGGACAGGGGGAACTATGGCTACACCTTC.

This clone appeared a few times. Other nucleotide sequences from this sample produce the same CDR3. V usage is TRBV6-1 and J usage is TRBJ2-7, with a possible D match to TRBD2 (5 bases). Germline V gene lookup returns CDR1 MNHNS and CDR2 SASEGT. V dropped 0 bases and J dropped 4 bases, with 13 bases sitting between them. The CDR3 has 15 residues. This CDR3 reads CASSEALQRTYEQYF. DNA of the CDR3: TGTGCCAGCAGTGAAGCGTTACAGAGGACTTACGAGCAGTACTTC.

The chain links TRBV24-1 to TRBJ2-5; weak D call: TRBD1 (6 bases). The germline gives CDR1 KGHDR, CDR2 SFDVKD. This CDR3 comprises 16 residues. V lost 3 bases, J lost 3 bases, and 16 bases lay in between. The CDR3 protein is CATSDTYQGPEETQYF. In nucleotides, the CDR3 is TGTGCCACCAGTGATACTTACCAGGGGCCTGAAGAGACCCAGTACTTC.

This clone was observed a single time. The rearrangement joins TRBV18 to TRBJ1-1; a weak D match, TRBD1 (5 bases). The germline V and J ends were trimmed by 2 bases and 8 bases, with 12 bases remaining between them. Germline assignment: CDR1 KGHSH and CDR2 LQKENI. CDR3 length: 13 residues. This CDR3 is CASSPAWGREAFF. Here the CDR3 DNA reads TGTGCCAGCTCACCAGCCTGGGGGAGGGAAGCTTTCTTT.

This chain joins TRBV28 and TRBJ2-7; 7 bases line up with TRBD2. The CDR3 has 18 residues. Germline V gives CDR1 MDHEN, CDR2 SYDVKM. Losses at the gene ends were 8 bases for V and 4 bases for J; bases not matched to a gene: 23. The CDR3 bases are TGTGCCAGCGTGGCAGTTGGGGGGAGGGCCCACCGTGCTTACGAGCAGTACTTC. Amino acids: CASVAVGGRAHRAYEQYF.

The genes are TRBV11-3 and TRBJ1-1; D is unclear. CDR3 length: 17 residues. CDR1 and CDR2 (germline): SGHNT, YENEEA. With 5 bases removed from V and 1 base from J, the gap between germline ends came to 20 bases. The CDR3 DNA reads TGTGCCAGCAGCCAATCCCCCCCAGGAAACAGGAACACTGAAGCTTTCTTT. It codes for CASSQSPPGNRNTEAFF.